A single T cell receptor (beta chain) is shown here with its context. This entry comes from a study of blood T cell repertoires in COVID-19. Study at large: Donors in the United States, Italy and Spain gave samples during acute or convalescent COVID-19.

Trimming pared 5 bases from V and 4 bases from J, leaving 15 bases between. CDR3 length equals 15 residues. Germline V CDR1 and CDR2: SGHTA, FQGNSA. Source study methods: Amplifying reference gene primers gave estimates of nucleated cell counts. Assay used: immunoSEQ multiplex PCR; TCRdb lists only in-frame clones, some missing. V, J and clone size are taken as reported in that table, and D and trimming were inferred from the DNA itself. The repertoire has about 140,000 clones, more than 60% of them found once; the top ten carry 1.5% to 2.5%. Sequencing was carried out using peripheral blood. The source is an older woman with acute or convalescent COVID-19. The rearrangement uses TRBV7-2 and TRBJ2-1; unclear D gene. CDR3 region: CASSNYGLTYNEQFF. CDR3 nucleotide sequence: TGTGCCAGCAGCAATTATGGATTGACTTACAATGAGCAGTTCTTC.